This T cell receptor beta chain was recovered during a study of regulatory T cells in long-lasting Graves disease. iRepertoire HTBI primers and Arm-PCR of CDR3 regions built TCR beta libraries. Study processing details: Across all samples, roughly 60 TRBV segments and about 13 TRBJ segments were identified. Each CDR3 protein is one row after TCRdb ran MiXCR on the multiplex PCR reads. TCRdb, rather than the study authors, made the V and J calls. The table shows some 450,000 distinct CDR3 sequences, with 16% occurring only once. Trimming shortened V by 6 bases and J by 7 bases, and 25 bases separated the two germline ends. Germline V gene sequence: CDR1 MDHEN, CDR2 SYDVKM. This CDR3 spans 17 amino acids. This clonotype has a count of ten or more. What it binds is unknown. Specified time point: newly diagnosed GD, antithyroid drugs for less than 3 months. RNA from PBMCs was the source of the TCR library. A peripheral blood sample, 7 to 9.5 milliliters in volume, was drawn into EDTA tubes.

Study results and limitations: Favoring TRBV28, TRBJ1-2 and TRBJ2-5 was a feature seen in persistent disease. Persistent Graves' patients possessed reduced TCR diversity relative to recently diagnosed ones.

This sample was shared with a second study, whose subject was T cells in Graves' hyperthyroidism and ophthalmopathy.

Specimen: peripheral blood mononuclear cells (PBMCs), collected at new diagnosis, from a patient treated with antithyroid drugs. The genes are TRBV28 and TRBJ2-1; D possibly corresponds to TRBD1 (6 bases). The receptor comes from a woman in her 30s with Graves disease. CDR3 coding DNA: TGTGCCAGCAGGGCCCCGGGACATCCAAAAAAAGGGAATGAGCAGTTCTTC. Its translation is CASRAPGHPKKGNEQFF.